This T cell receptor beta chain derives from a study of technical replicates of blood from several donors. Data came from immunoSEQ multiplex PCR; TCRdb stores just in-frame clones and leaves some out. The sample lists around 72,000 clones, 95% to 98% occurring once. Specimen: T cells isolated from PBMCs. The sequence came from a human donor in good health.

CDR3 amino acids: CAISGGSSGTTYEQYF. CDR3 coding DNA: TGTGCCATCAGTGGGGGGTCTTCCGGGACTACCTACGAGCAGTACTTC. J is TRBJ2-7 and V is TRBV10-3, with 7 bases identical to TRBD2. The CDR3 extends over 16 amino acids. Germline lookup yields CDR1 ENHRY and CDR2 SYGVKD. The ends lost 4 bases at V and 2 bases at J; junction bases unmatched: 11.